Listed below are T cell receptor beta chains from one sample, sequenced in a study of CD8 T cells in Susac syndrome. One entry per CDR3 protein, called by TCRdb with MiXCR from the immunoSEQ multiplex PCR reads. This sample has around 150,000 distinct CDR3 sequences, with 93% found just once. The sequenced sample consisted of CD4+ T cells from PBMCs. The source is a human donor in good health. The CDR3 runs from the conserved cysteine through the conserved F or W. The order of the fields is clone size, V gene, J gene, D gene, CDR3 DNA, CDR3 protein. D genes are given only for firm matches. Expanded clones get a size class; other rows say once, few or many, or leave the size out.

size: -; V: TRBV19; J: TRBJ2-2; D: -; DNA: TGTGCCAGTAGAGAAGGGGGATCGAACACCGGGGAGCTGTTTTTT; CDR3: CASREGGSNTGELFF
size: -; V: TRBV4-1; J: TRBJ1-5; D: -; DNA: TGCGCCAGCAGCCAAGGGTATGTCAATCAGCCCCAGCATTTT; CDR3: CASSQGYVNQPQHF
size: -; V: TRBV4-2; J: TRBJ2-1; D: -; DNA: TGTGCCAGCAGCCAAGATCTGGGGGCTAGAAGGTTCTTC; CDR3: CASSQDLGARRFF
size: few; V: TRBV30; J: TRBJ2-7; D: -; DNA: TGTGCCTGGAGTGTATGGCAGGGCTCCTACGAGCAGTACTTC; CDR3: CAWSVWQGSYEQYF
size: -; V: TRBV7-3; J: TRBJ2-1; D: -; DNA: TGTGCCAGCAGCTTAATGGCGGGGCTCGGCAATGAGCAGTTCTTC; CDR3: CASSLMAGLGNEQFF
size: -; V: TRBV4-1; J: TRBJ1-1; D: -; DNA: TGCGCCAGCAGCCGAGAGGCCGTCGGTAGGACTGAAGCTTTCTTT; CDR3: CASSREAVGRTEAFF
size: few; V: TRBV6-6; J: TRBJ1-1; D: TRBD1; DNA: TGTGCCAGCAGTTCGACAGGGTTGGAAGCTTTCTTT; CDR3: CASSSTGLEAFF
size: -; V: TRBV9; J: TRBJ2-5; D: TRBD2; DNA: TGTGCCAGCAGCGTAGCATCGGCTAGCGGGGGGTTCTATGAAGAGACCCAGTACTTC; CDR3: CASSVASASGGFYEETQYF
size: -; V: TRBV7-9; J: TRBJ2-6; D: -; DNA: TGTGCCAGCAGCCTACAGGGTGGTGGGGCCAACGTCCTGACTTTC; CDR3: CASSLQGGGANVLTF
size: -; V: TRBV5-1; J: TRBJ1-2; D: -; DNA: TGCGCCAGCAGCTTGGGGGAGGGCGGCCGTGGCTACACCTTC; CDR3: CASSLGEGGRGYTF
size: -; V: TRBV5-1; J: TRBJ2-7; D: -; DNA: TGCGCCAGCGCCGTGACAAACCCCTACGAGCAGTACTTC; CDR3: CASAVTNPYEQYF
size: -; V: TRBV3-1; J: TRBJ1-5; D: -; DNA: TGTGCCAGCAGCCAAGGGGCAAGGAATCAGCCCCAGCATTTT; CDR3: CASSQGARNQPQHF
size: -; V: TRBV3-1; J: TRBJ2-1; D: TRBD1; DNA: TGTGCCAGCAGCCACCCCGGGACAGGGGGGTATGAGCAGTTCTTC; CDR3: CASSHPGTGGYEQFF
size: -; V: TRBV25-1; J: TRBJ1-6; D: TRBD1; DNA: TGTGCCAGCAGTGGGGACAGGGCGCTCCACTTT; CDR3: CASSGDRALHF
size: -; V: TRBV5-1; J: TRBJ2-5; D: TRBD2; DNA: TGCGCCAGCAGCCCGGGAGGGGCGCATCAAGAGACCCAGTACTTC; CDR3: CASSPGGAHQETQYF
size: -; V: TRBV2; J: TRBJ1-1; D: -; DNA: TGTGCCAGCAGACCCTCGACGGAAATGAACACTGAAGCTTTCTTT; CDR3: CASRPSTEMNTEAFF
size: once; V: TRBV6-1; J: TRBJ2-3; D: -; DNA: TGTGCCACGCAGGGTTCGGCAGCCTTCACAGATACGCAGTATTTT; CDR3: CATQGSAAFTDTQYF
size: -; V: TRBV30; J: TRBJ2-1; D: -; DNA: TGTGCCTGTTCTCTAGGCGCCAGCTCCTACAATGAGCAGTTCTTC; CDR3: CACSLGASSYNEQFF
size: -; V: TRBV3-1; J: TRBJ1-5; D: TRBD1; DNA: TGTGCCAGCAGCGACAGGGATAGCAATCAGCCCCAGCATTTT; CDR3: CASSDRDSNQPQHF
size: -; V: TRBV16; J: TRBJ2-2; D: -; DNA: TGTGCCAGCAGCCCGAAGGGGACGGATCAGGGCACCGGGGAGCTGTTTTTT; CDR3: CASSPKGTDQGTGELFF
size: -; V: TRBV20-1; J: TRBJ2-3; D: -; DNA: TGCAGTGCCAAGTGGACAGGCACAGATACGCAGTATTTT; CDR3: CSAKWTGTDTQYF
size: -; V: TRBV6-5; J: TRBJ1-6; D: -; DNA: TGTGCCAGCAGTGAACGCGGGATTATGCTGACCCTCCACTTT; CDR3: CASSERGIMLTLHF
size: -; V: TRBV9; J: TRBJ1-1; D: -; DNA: TGTGCCAGCAGCGTAGAGGGTCTCGCTGAAGCTTTCTTT; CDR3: CASSVEGLAEAFF
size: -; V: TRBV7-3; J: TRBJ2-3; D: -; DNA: TGTGCCAGCAGCCTCGGGGAAGATACGCAGTATTTT; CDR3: CASSLGEDTQYF
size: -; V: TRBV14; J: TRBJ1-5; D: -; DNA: TGTGCCAGCAGCCAAGATAACGGCCAGCCCCAGCATTTT; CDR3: CASSQDNGQPQHF
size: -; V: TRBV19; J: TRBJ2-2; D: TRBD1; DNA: TGTGCCAGTAAGGTGATAGGGGGCATCGGGGAGCTGTTTTTT; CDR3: CASKVIGGIGELFF
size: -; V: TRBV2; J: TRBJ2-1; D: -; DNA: TGTGCCAGCTCGTGGGTCAATGAGCAGTTCTTC; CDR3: CASSWVNEQFF